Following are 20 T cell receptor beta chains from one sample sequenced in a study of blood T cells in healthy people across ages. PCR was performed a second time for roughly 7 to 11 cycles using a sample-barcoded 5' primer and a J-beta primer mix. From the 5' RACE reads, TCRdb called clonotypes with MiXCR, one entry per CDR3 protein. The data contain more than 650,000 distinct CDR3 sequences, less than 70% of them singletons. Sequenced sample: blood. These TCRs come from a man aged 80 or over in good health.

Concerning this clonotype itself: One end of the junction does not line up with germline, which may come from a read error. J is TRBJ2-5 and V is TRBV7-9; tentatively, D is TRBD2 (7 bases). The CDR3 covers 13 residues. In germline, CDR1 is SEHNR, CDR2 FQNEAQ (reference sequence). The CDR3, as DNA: TGTGCCAGCAGCTTTCAGGGGAGGGAGACCCGGTACTTC. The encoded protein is CASSFQGRETRYF.

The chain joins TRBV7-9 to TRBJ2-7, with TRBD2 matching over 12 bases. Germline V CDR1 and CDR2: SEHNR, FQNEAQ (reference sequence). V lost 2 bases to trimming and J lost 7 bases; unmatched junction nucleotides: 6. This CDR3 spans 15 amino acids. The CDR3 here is CASSLRTSGDNEQYF. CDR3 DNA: TGTGCCAGCAGCTTAAGGACTAGCGGGGACAATGAGCAGTACTTC.

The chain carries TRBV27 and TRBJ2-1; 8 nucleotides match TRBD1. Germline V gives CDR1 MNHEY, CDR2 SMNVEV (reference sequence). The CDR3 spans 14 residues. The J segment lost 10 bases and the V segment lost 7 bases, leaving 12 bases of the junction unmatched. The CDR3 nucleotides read TGTGCCAGCACCTCGACAGGGGCGGTCTACGAGCAGTTCTTC. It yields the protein CASTSTGAVYEQFF.

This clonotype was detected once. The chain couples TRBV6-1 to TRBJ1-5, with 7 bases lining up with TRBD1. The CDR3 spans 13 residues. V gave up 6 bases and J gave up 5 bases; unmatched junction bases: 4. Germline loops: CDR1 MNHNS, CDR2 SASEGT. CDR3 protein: CASRDRTYQPQHF. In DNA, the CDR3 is TGTGCCAGCAGGGACAGGACCTATCAGCCCCAGCATTTT.

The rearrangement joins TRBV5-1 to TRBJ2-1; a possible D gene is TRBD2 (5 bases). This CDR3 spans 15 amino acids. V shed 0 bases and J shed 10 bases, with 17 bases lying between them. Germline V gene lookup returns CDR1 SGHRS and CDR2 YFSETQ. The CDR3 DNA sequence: TGCGCCAGCAGCTTGGCGAGTGGGAGTGGAGAGGAGCAGTTCTTC. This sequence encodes CASSLASGSGEEQFF.

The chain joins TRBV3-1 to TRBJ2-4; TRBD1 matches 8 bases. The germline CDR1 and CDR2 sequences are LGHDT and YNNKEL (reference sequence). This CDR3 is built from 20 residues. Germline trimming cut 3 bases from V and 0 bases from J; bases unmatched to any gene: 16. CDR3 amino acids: CASSHQEWDRWSLAKNIQYF. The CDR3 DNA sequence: TGTGCCAGCAGCCACCAGGAGTGGGACAGGTGGAGTCTAGCCAAAAACATTCAGTACTTC.

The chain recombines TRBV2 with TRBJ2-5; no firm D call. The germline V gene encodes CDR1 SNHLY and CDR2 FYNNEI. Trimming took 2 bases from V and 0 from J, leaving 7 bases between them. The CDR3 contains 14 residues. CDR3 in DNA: TGTGCCAGCAGTGAATCAGCTTACCAAGAGACCCAGTACTTC. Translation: CASSESAYQETQYF.

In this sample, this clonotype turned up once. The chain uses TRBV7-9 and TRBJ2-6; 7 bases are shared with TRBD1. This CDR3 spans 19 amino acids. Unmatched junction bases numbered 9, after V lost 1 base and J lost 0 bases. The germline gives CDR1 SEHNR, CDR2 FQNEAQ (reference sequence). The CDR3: CASSLVPGQYISGANVLTF. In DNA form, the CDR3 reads TGTGCCAGCAGCTTAGTACCGGGACAGTACATCTCTGGGGCCAACGTCCTGACTTTC.

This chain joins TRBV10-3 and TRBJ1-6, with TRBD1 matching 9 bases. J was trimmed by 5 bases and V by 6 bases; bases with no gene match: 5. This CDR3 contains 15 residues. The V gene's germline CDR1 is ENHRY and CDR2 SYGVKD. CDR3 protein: CAIRGTGTDNSPLHF. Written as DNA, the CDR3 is TGTGCCATCAGGGGGACAGGGACCGATAATTCACCCCTCCACTTT.

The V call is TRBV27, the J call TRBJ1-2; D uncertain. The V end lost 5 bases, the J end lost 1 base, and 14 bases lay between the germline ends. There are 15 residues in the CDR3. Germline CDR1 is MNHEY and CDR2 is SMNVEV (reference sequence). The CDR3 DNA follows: TGTGCCAGCAGTCAGAGCCCGACGGATAACTATGGCTACACCTTC. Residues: CASSQSPTDNYGYTF.

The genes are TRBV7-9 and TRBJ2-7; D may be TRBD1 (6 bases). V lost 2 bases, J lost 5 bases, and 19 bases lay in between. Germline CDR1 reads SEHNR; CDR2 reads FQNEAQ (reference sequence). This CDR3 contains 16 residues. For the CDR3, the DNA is TGTGCCAGCAGCTTATCAGGGGCCCCCGAAGAGAACGAGCAGTACTTC. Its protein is CASSLSGAPEENEQYF.

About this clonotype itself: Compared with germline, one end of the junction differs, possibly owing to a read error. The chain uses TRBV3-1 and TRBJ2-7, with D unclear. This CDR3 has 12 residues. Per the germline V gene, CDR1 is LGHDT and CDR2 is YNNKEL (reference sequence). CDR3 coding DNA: TGTGCCAGCAGTCAAGGAGCTGTCGCGCAGTACTTC. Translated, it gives CASSQGAVAQYF.

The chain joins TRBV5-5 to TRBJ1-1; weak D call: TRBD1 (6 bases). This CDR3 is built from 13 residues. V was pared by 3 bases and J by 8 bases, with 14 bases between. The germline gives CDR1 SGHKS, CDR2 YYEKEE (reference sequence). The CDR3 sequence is CASSWEPGTEAFF. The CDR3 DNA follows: TGTGCCAGCAGCTGGGAACCCGGGACAGAAGCTTTCTTT.

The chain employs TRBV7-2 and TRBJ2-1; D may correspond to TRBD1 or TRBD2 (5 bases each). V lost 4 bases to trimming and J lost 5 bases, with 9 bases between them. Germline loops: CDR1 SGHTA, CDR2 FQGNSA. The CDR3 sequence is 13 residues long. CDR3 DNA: TGTGCCAGCAGCTACGGGGCAAACAATGAGCAGTTCTTC. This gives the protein CASSYGANNEQFF.

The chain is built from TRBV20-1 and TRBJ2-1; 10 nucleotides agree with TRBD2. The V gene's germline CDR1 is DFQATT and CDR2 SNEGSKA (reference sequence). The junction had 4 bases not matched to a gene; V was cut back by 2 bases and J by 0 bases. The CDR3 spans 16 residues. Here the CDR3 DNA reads TGCAGTGCTAGAAGGCTAGCGGGGGCCTCCTACAATGAGCAGTTCTTC. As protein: CSARRLAGASYNEQFF.

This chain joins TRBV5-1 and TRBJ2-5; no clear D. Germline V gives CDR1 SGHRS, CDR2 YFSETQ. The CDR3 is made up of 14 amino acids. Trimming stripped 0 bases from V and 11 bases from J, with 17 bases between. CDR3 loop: CASSLVHSYNEQYF. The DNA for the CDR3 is TGCGCCAGCAGCTTGGTGCACAGCTACAATGAGCAGTACTTC.

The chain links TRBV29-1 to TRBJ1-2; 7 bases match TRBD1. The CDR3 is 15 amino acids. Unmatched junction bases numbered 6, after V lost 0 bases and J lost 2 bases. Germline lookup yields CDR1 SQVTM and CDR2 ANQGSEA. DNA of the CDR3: TGCAGCGTTGAAGATGGGACAGAGCTAAACTATGGCTACACCTTC. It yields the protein CSVEDGTELNYGYTF.

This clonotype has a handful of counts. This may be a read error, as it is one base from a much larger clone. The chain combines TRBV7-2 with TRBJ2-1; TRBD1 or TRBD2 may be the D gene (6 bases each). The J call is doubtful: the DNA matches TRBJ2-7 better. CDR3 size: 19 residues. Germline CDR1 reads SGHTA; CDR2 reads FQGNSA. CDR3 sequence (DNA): TGTGCCAGCAGCTTAGAGGAGGGGGATATCATTACGGGCTACAATGAGCAGTACTTC. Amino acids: CASSLEEGDIITGYNEQYF.

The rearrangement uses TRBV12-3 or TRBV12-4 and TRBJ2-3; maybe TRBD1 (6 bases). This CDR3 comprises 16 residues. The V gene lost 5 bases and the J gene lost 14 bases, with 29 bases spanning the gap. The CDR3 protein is CASSPWRQGRHRYAYF. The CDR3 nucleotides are TGTGCCAGCAGTCCTTGGAGGCAGGGGCGACACAGATACGCGTATTTT.

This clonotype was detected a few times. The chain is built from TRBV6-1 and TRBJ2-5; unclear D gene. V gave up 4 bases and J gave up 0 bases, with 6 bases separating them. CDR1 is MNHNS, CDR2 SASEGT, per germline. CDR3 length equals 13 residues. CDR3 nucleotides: TGTGCCAGCAGTGCGAACTACCAAGAGACCCAGTACTTC. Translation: CASSANYQETQYF.